These T cell receptor beta chains were read from a single sample in a study of human T cells and chemical hapten exposure. TCRdb ran MiXCR on the RACE reads and lists one entry per CDR3 protein. Here the sample spans 350,000 to 450,000 distinct CDR3 sequences, 5.1% being singletons. The sample was whole blood, taken in connection with sensitization to the hapten diphenylcyclopropenone (DPC). The receptors derive from a woman aged 45-59 years with alopecia areata. Some clones in this sample may be carry-over from other donors' samples. CDR3s include the opening cysteine and the closing phenylalanine or tryptophan. A D gene is named only where the DNA matches it firmly. Size values are once, few and many counts, or a class for expanded clones, and some rows have none.

>TRBJ2-7|TRBV7-9|NA|many
TGTGCCAGCAGCGTACGAGCAAGCTACGAGCAGTACTTC
CASSVRASYEQYF
>TRBJ1-1|TRBV5-8|NA|many
TGTGCCAGCCCACCGGGCTCTGAAGCTTTCTTT
CASPPGSEAFF
>TRBJ2-7|TRBV28|NA|many
TGTGCCAGCGGGACGGGGAGGTACGAGCAGTACTTC
CASGTGRYEQYF
>TRBJ2-7|TRBV11-2|NA|few
TGTGCCAGCAGCTCGGGGACATCTAGCACCTACGAGCAGTACTTC
CASSSGTSSTYEQYF
>TRBJ2-7|TRBV19|NA|NA
TGTGCCAGTAGTATAGCCGCGGATGACTACGAGCAGTACTTC
CASSIAADDYEQYF
>TRBJ1-5|TRBV20-1|NA|many
TGCAGTGCTAGAGATAGGGATAGCAATCAGCCCCAGCATTTT
CSARDRDSNQPQHF
>TRBJ1-2|TRBV7-2|NA|NA
TGTGCCAGCAGCTTAGTAGGGAAAGGGGACGGCTACACCTTC
CASSLVGKGDGYTF
>TRBJ2-5|TRBV18|NA|many
TGCGCCAGCAGCCCTCCGGGGCAAGAGACCCAGTACTTC
CASSPPGQETQYF
>TRBJ1-2|TRBV4-2|TRBD1|many
TGTGCCAGCAGCCAAGGAGGGGGCTATGACTATGGCTACACCTTC
CASSQGGGYDYGYTF
>TRBJ2-2|TRBV29-1|NA|few
TGCAGCGTTGAGGGGACGAGCACCGGGGAGCTGTTTTTT
CSVEGTSTGELFF
>TRBJ2-2|TRBV3-1|NA|NA
TGTGCCAGCAGCCAAACCGGGTCCTACACCGGGGAGCTGTTTTTT
CASSQTGSYTGELFF
>TRBJ2-7|TRBV7-8|NA|many
TGTGCCAGCAGCTCGAGACTAGTGCCCTACGAGCAGTACTTC
CASSSRLVPYEQYF
>TRBJ2-5|TRBV12-3/TRBV12-4|NA|many
TGTGCCAGCAGTTTCGACTGGGAGACCCAGTACTTC
CASSFDWETQYF
>TRBJ1-5|TRBV6-2/TRBV6-3|TRBD1|many
TGTGCCAGCAGCCATGGACAGGGTGAGTCATATCAGCCCCAGCATTTT
CASSHGQGESYQPQHF
>TRBJ2-2|TRBV29-1|NA|many
TGCAGCGTTGAACGACTGGGGGAGCTGTTTTTT
CSVERLGELFF
>TRBJ1-1|TRBV29-1|NA|many
TGCAGCGTTGAACTCAGGTACACTGAAGCTTTCTTT
CSVELRYTEAFF
>TRBJ1-5|TRBV19|NA|many
TGTGCCAGTAGTAGACTAGCCACCGGGGTTGTGAATCAGCCCCAGCATTTT
CASSRLATGVVNQPQHF
>TRBJ2-3|TRBV2|NA|NA
TGTGCCATAGCAGGATATACGCAGTATTTT
CAIAGYTQYF
>TRBJ1-2|TRBV3-1|TRBD1|few
TGTGCCAGCAGCCACGGCAGGGGGTATGGCTACACCTTC
CASSHGRGYGYTF
>TRBJ1-5|TRBV2|NA|many
TGTGCCAGCTCTCTCAGGGACATACGGGGGTCCCAGCATTTT
CASSLRDIRGSQHF
>TRBJ2-7|TRBV6-2/TRBV6-3|NA|many
TGTGCCAGCAGCCCGTGGGACGAGCAGTACTTC
CASSPWDEQYF
>TRBJ2-2|TRBV12-3/TRBV12-4|NA|many
TGTGCCAGCAGTTTCGGGCAGGGGGAGCTGTTTTTT
CASSFGQGELFF